This T cell receptor (beta chain) is from a study of CD8 T cells in Susac syndrome. Across the study: Each patient with Susac syndrome, at the time of blood draw, was therapy-naive, on corticosteroids, or on intravenous immunoglobulin alone. Overall study results and limits: In its TCR sequencing and HLA analysis, the study acknowledged that the number of individuals was relatively small.

The RNA input was about 0.5 to 1 ug, and it was reverse transcribed with random hexamers. The CDR3 of TCR beta was amplified by immunoSEQ multiplex PCR across 54 Vbeta and 13 Jbeta. MiXCR was run by TCRdb on the immunoSEQ multiplex PCR reads, yielding one entry per CDR3 protein. Among some 150,000 distinct CDR3 sequences listed, approximately 95% were seen once. The germline V gene has CDR1 LNHNV and CDR2 YYDKDF (reference sequence). Trimming removed 5 bases from V and 7 bases from J; junction bases left unmatched: 5. The CDR3 consists of 14 residues. While CD8+ and CD4+ T cells were isolated negatively, TEMRA cells were enriched by FACS. Notes on this clonotype: The antigen is unknown.

This receptor was obtained from a human donor with Susac syndrome. Sequencing was done on a sample of CD4+ T cells from PBMCs. The genes are TRBV15 and TRBJ1-4; the match to TRBD1 covers 9 bases. CDR3 loop: CATSATGGSEKLFF. The CDR3 nucleotides read TGTGCCACCAGCGCGACAGGGGGTAGTGAAAAACTGTTTTTT.